The 26 T cell receptor beta chains below come from one sample, sequenced in a study of T cell responses to AZD1222 COVID-19 vaccine. TCRdb's table, derived via immunoSEQ multiplex PCR, lists solely in-frame clones and lacks some. This sample yields roughly 91,000 clones, of which under 95% are seen a single time; around 3% belongs to the top ten. The sequences come from peripheral blood, collected on day 0 of AZD1222 vaccination. All receptors come from an adult in good health.

This rearrangement joins TRBV6-1 to TRBJ2-1; TRBD2 is a possible D gene (6 bases). CDR3 length: 15 amino acids. The germline gives CDR1 MNHNS, CDR2 SASEGT. V lost 4 bases, J lost 6 bases, and 16 bases lay in between. The CDR3 sequence: CASSVGTAGSNEQFF. Here the CDR3 DNA reads TGTGCCAGCAGTGTCGGGACTGCGGGGAGCAATGAGCAGTTCTTC.

This clone was detected only once. The chain has TRBV6-1 and TRBJ1-5; no clear D gene. Germline V CDR1 and CDR2: MNHNS, SASEGT. The CDR3 is 12 residues long. V was clipped by 2 bases and J by 11 bases, with 10 bases between them. CDR3 in amino acids: CASSERPHAQHF. CDR3 sequence (DNA): TGTGCCAGCAGTGAACGGCCGCACGCCCAGCATTTT.

This chain joins TRBV11-2 and TRBJ1-6; a possible D gene is TRBD1 (6 bases). This CDR3 contains 18 residues. Trimming took 5 bases from V and 10 from J, leaving 27 bases between them. Per the germline V gene, CDR1 is SGHAT and CDR2 is FQNNGV. The CDR3 DNA follows: TGTGCCAGCAGCCGGATCGGACCGGGGGCCGGTAGTCGATCACCCCTCCACTTT. This codes for CASSRIGPGAGSRSPLHF.

V and J are TRBV11-2 and TRBJ2-2; D ambiguous. The CDR3 totals 14 residues. V was shortened by 2 bases and J by 4 bases, with 8 bases between the two germline ends. Germline assignment: CDR1 SGHAT and CDR2 FQNNGV. For the CDR3, the DNA is TGTGCCAGCAGCTTACCGGGCACCACCGGGGAGCTGTTTTTT. Encoded protein: CASSLPGTTGELFF.

V and J are TRBV7-8 and TRBJ1-4; D might be TRBD1 (5 bases). CDR3 length equals 14 residues. V lost 5 bases and J 5 bases, leaving 12 bases between the germline ends. Germline V gene sequence: CDR1 SGHVS, CDR2 FQNEAQ. The CDR3 loop reads CASSPWTRNEKLFF. For the CDR3, the DNA is TGTGCCAGCAGCCCGTGGACACGAAATGAAAAACTGTTTTTT.

The genes are TRBV18 and TRBJ2-1; 7 nucleotides agree with TRBD1. Germline values: CDR1 KGHSH, CDR2 LQKENI. The CDR3 length is 16 residues. The J segment lost 6 bases and the V segment lost 5 bases, leaving 13 bases of the junction unmatched. CDR3 sequence reads: CASSETGTAEANEQFF. CDR3 coding DNA: TGTGCCAGCTCAGAAACAGGGACAGCCGAGGCCAATGAGCAGTTCTTC.

This clone was detected only once. The J gene is TRBJ1-1, the V gene TRBV2; 7 bases agree with TRBD1. Germline CDR1 SNHLY, CDR2 FYNNEI. The CDR3 is 15 amino acids. The trim removed 7 bases at V and 2 bases at J, leaving 10 bases unmatched. CDR3 amino acids: CASTSSGGANTEAFF. CDR3 DNA sequence: TGTGCCAGCACCTCCTCAGGGGGGGCCAACACTGAAGCTTTCTTT.

V is TRBV28 and J is TRBJ2-1, with 10 positions matching TRBD1. This CDR3 is built from 15 residues. The V gene's germline CDR1 is MDHEN and CDR2 SYDVKM. J gave up 6 bases and V 6 bases, and 8 bases lay outside the gene matches. The CDR3 protein is CASSTDRGRSNEQFF. The CDR3 region has the DNA TGTGCCAGCAGCACCGACAGGGGGCGAAGCAATGAGCAGTTCTTC.

The chain couples TRBV7-9 to TRBJ2-1, with D possibly matching TRBD2 (5 bases). With 3 bases removed from V and 9 bases from J, the gap between germline ends came to 15 bases. Germline assignment: CDR1 SEHNR and CDR2 FQNEAQ (reference sequence). The CDR3 loop spans 14 amino acids. The CDR3 sequence is CASSFSAVSAEQFF. In nucleotides, the CDR3 is TGTGCCAGCAGCTTTAGCGCGGTCTCGGCTGAGCAGTTCTTC.

The table lists this clone with a few counts. The V gene is TRBV5-6, the J gene TRBJ1-5, with D maybe TRBD1 (5 bases). Trimming pared 4 bases from V and 0 bases from J, leaving 17 bases between. The CDR3 sequence is 17 residues long. Germline V gene sequence: CDR1 SGHDT, CDR2 YYEEEE. CDR3 amino acids: CASSLTRGVYSNQPQHF. CDR3 nucleotides: TGTGCCAGCAGCCTAACACGGGGGGTCTATAGCAATCAGCCCCAGCATTTT.

V gene TRBV9 combines with J gene TRBJ1-1; no clear D. Germline CDR1 and CDR2: SGDLS and YYNGEE. The V end lost 3 bases, the J end lost 1 base, and 10 bases lay between the germline ends. The CDR3 has 14 amino acids. For the CDR3, the DNA is TGTGCCAGCAGCGCCGACACGACGAACACTGAAGCTTTCTTT. Translated, it gives CASSADTTNTEAFF.

V usage is TRBV18 and J usage is TRBJ1-4, with TRBD1 as a possible D gene (5 bases). Germline values: CDR1 KGHSH, CDR2 LQKENI. The V end lost 1 base, the J end lost 8 bases, and 8 bases lay between the germline ends. The CDR3 spans 13 residues. CDR3 sequence: CASSPLDREKLFF. DNA of the CDR3: TGTGCCAGCTCACCACTTGACAGAGAAAAACTGTTTTTT.

This clone was observed a single time. This sequence joins TRBV5-8 and TRBJ2-7, with D unresolved. The CDR3 is made up of 13 amino acids. Trimming took 6 bases from V and 2 from J, leaving 12 bases between them. CDR1 SGHTS and CDR2 YDEGEE come from the germline V gene. The CDR3 spells CASTPRPTYEQYF. Written as DNA, the CDR3 is TGTGCCAGCACCCCCAGGCCTACCTACGAGCAGTACTTC.

The chain has TRBV6-5 and TRBJ2-3; 7 nucleotides line up with TRBD2. The CDR3 is 14 amino acids. CDR1 is MNHEY and CDR2 is SVGAGI in the germline V gene. Trimming cost V 2 bases and J 6 bases; bases outside gene matches: 5. Written as DNA, the CDR3 is TGTGCCAGCAGTTACGGGAGGGCGCAGGATACGCAGTATTTT. Translated: CASSYGRAQDTQYF.

The chain couples TRBV7-2 to TRBJ1-2; 10 positions agree with TRBD1. V was clipped by 3 bases and J by 7 bases; unmatched bases: 2. From germline, CDR1 is SGHTA and CDR2 FQGNSA. CDR3 size: 13 residues. CDR3 residues: CASSLGQGLGYTF. Here the CDR3 DNA reads TGTGCCAGCAGCTTGGGACAGGGGCTTGGCTACACCTTC.

This chain connects TRBV7-2 to TRBJ2-2; D gene unclear. Trimming took 2 bases from V and 0 from J, leaving 7 bases between them. Germline CDR1 and CDR2: SGHTA and FQGNSA. The CDR3 runs to 15 residues. The CDR3 spells CASSLTISNTGELFF. CDR3 coding DNA: TGTGCCAGCAGCTTAACAATTTCGAACACCGGGGAGCTGTTTTTT.

The V and J genes are TRBV25-1 and TRBJ1-6; tentative D call: TRBD1 (6 bases). The V gene's germline CDR1 is MGHDK and CDR2 SYGVNS. CDR3 size: 13 residues. V was shortened by 4 bases and J by 7 bases, with 8 bases between the two germline ends. The CDR3 region has the DNA TGTGCCAGCAGTGGGCAGGGGAATTCACCCCTCCACTTT. Protein sequence: CASSGQGNSPLHF.

In its sample, this clone was seen a few times. The chain has TRBV30 and TRBJ1-5; D is uncertain. Germline V gives CDR1 GTSNPN, CDR2 SVGIG (reference sequence). V lost 1 base, J lost 0 bases, and 16 bases lay in between. This CDR3 is built from 17 residues. The CDR3 sequence is CAWSAMSIRYSNQPQHF. In nucleotides, the CDR3 is TGTGCCTGGAGTGCAATGTCTATAAGATATAGCAATCAGCCCCAGCATTTT.

This chain uses TRBV27 with TRBJ2-3; no reliable D call. V dropped 6 bases and J dropped 6 bases, with 13 bases sitting between them. Germline CDR1 is MNHEY and CDR2 is SMNVEV (reference sequence). The CDR3 loop spans 13 amino acids. The CDR3 region is CASSPYLGDTQYF. The CDR3, as DNA: TGTGCCAGCAGCCCCTACCTGGGGGATACGCAGTATTTT.

The chain uses TRBV7-9 and TRBJ1-5, with TRBD1 identical over 7 bases. Germline lookup yields CDR1 SEHNR and CDR2 FQNEAQ (reference sequence). The CDR3 sequence is 14 residues long. V was clipped by 5 bases and J by 3 bases; unmatched bases: 4. CDR3 bases: TGTGCCAGCAGCCCTCAGGGGGTCAATCAGCCCCAGCATTTT. Amino acids: CASSPQGVNQPQHF.

The chain carries TRBV18 and TRBJ2-1, with 9 bases that match TRBD2. This CDR3 comprises 16 residues. From germline, CDR1 is KGHSH and CDR2 LQKENI. V lost 0 bases, J lost 7 bases, and 7 bases stayed unmatched. Here the CDR3 reads CASSPPAGGPENEQFF. CDR3 nucleotides: TGTGCCAGCTCACCACCGGCGGGAGGGCCCGAGAATGAGCAGTTCTTC. Complete variable domain (other parts from reference TRBV18 and TRBJ2-1): NAGVMQNPRHLVRRRGQEARLRCSPMKGHSHVYWYRQLPEEGLKFMVYLQKENIIDESGMPKERFSAEFPKEGPSILRIQQVVRGDSAAYFCASSPPAGGPENEQFFGPGTRLTVL.

This chain joins TRBV6-5 and TRBJ2-5; 12 positions agree with TRBD1. V lost 8 bases and J lost 4; bases outside the gene matches: 5. The CDR3 has 14 residues. The germline V gene encodes CDR1 MNHEY and CDR2 SVGAGI. The CDR3 spells CASSGTGGPETQYF. The CDR3 DNA is TGTGCCAGCTCCGGGACAGGGGGCCCAGAGACCCAGTACTTC.

The chain combines TRBV5-6 with TRBJ2-5; tentative D call: TRBD2 (5 bases). Trimming took off 0 bases at V and 5 bases at J, with 5 bases between the two ends. This CDR3 region has 12 residues. The V gene's germline CDR1 is SGHDT and CDR2 YYEEEE. The CDR3 protein is CASSLVAETQYF. The CDR3 DNA is TGTGCCAGCAGCTTGGTAGCGGAGACCCAGTACTTC.

This clone appeared once. The chain recombines TRBV14 with TRBJ2-1; possibly TRBD2 for D (6 bases). This CDR3 is built from 14 residues. From germline, CDR1 is SGHDN and CDR2 FVKESK. With 3 bases removed from V and 8 bases from J, the gap between germline ends came to 14 bases. Here the CDR3 reads CASSQRDRKDEQFF. For the CDR3, the DNA is TGTGCCAGCAGCCAGCGGGACCGGAAGGATGAGCAGTTCTTC.

The chain carries TRBV30 and TRBJ1-1, with 8 bases aligning to TRBD1. The CDR3 covers 11 residues. Germline-derived CDR1 and CDR2 are GTSNPN and SVGIG (reference sequence). V lost 5 bases and J lost 8; bases outside the gene matches: 4. CDR3 nucleotides: TGTGCCTGGTCCCGACAGGGGGAAGCTTTCTTT. Its protein is CAWSRQGEAFF.

The chain joins TRBV25-1 to TRBJ1-4, with D tentatively TRBD1 (5 bases). Trimming took 3 bases from V and 8 from J, leaving 16 bases between them. This CDR3 is built from 15 residues. CDR1 and CDR2 (germline): MGHDK, SYGVNS. In DNA, the CDR3 is TGTGCCAGCAGTGATCTCGGGACGGGTGAGGAAAAACTGTTTTTT. Its translation: CASSDLGTGEEKLFF.